The subject of this entry is one T cell receptor (beta chain). Its specificity is unknown. The data derive from a study of T cell responses to AZD1222 COVID-19 vaccine. Study-level findings and limits: There were vaccine-associated CD4 TCRs across spike, dominant at 160-218 and 743-854.

Some clones are missing from TCRdb's copy, which holds only in-frame ones; the method was immunoSEQ multiplex PCR. Altogether 110,000 to 150,000 clones are present, 92% being singletons, with the ten largest covering roughly 3.7%. The germline V gene encodes CDR1 MDHEN and CDR2 SYDVKM. V was shortened by 3 bases and J by 10 bases, with 7 bases between the two germline ends. The CDR3 covers 11 residues. This specimen consisted of peripheral blood, obtained on day 0 of AZD1222 vaccination. V is TRBV28 and J is TRBJ2-1; D ambiguous. The origin of this receptor is an adult in good health. The CDR3 nucleotides are TGTGCCAGCAGTTTGTTCAGGGAGCAGTTCTTC. Its protein is CASSLFREQFF.